The source of this T cell receptor (beta chain) is a study of shared clonotypes between healthy human individuals. Germline trimming cut 6 bases from V and 7 bases from J; bases unmatched to any gene: 8. Germline V gives CDR1 MNHNY, CDR2 SVGAGI (reference sequence). The CDR3 loop spans 16 amino acids. Only in-frame clones appear in the TCRdb table, and some are missing; sequencing was by immunoSEQ multiplex PCR. The sample contains fewer than 3 million clones, 92% of which appear only once. Regarding the study as a whole: Represented diversity, genetic and exposure-history alike, was limited by few donors. A generally larger estimated richness was seen in naive subsets than in memory subsets.

To note about this clone: Its antigen is not identified.

Each donor was a Caucasian adult residing in Nashville, Tennessee. This clonotype originated in a man younger than 35 in good health. Some clones in this sample may be carry-over from other donors' samples. The sequencing sample was made of naive CD4+ T cells from PBMCs. As for subset: CD45RA+ positively selected. This rearrangement joins TRBV6-6 to TRBJ2-1, with 14 bases that match TRBD2. CDR3 coding DNA: TGTGCCAGCAGCCCTAGGACTAGCGGGAGGTGGAATGAGCAGTTCTTC. This gives the protein CASSPRTSGRWNEQFF.